The rows below give T cell receptor beta chains drawn from one sample of a study of CD8+ T cells in alopecia areata. The table came from immunoSEQ multiplex PCR; TCRdb's copy has only in-frame clones and leaves some out. Of 150,000 or so clones listed, 47% were seen once; the top ten hold roughly 6.8%. Sequencing was done on a sample of CD4+ T cells sorted from blood. These receptors all come from a human donor with alopecia areata. Each CDR3 is given with its conserved first and last residue. D genes are given only for firm matches. Clone size is stated in some rows and not others, as once, few, many or a class when expanded.

v_gene	abundance	d_gene	j_gene	CDR3nt	CDR3aa
TRBV30	-	-	TRBJ1-1	TGTGCCTGGCTTCTTGACAGAGTGAACACTGAAGCTTTCTTT	CAWLLDRVNTEAFF
TRBV30	-	-	TRBJ2-1	TGTGCCTGGATGGCGGGTCCAACCTACAATGAGCAGTTCTTC	CAWMAGPTYNEQFF
TRBV4-2	-	-	TRBJ2-7	TGTGCCAGCAGCCCAGGGGCCCGTTCCTACGAGCAGTACTTC	CASSPGARSYEQYF
TRBV7-9	few	TRBD2	TRBJ2-1	TGTGCCAGCAGCCGGGCCCCTAGCGGAGAATACAATGAGCAGTTCTTC	CASSRAPSGEYNEQFF
TRBV7-2	-	-	TRBJ2-1	TGTGCCAGCAGCTCCCCATTCAATGAGCAGTTCTTC	CASSSPFNEQFF
TRBV29-1	-	-	TRBJ2-3	TGCAGCGTTGAAGACAGGACTAGCACAGATACGCAGTATTTT	CSVEDRTSTDTQYF
TRBV29-1	-	-	TRBJ1-1	TGCAGCGCACTTACAGGGCTGAACACTGAAGCTTTCTTT	CSALTGLNTEAFF
TRBV14	-	-	TRBJ1-2	TGTGCCAGCAGCCCCTCGGTCAGCCCCTATGGCTACACCTTC	CASSPSVSPYGYTF
TRBV29-1	-	-	TRBJ2-2	TGCAGCGTTGACAGGGGGAACACCGGGGAGCTGTTTTTT	CSVDRGNTGELFF
TRBV10-3	-	TRBD1	TRBJ2-1	TGTGCCATCAGTGAGTCGACAGGGAATAATGAGCAGTTCTTC	CAISESTGNNEQFF
TRBV28	-	-	TRBJ2-5	TGTGCCAGCAGGACGTGGGGCTCAACAAGAGGGGAGACCCAGTACTTC	CASRTWGSTRGETQYF
TRBV2	-	-	TRBJ2-7	TGTGCCAGCACCGTAGGGGGGTACAACGAGCAGTACTTC	CASTVGGYNEQYF
TRBV29-1	few	-	TRBJ2-3	TGCAGCGTTATACTCCTCTATGCAGATACGCAGTATTTT	CSVILLYADTQYF
TRBV10-3	-	-	TRBJ2-7	TGTGCCATCAGTGAGTCAACCTACGAGCAGTACTTC	CAISESTYEQYF
TRBV6-1	-	-	TRBJ2-1	TGTGCCAGCAGTGAAGCGGCAGCCGAGCAGTTCTTC	CASSEAAAEQFF
TRBV4-1	few	-	TRBJ1-5	TGCGCCAGCAGCCAAGATTCTTCCGGGGGCAGGACGCCCCAGCATTTT	CASSQDSSGGRTPQHF
TRBV29-1	once	TRBD1	TRBJ1-1	TGCAGCGCCGGGGACAGGGTGCTTGGTGAAGCTTTCTTT	CSAGDRVLGEAFF
TRBV6-5	-	TRBD1	TRBJ2-5	TGTGCCAGCAGTCGACAGGGCTTAGAGACCCAGTACTTC	CASSRQGLETQYF
TRBV2	-	TRBD1	TRBJ2-5	TGTGCCAGCAGACCCGGGACAGAGGGCTTTTGGGAGACCCAGTACTTC	CASRPGTEGFWETQYF
TRBV5-1	once	-	TRBJ2-7	TGCGCCAGCAGCTTTGGAGGGTTCGACGAGCAGTACTTC	CASSFGGFDEQYF
TRBV28	-	-	TRBJ2-5	TGTGCCAGCAGTCCAGGGAAAGAGACCCAGTACTTC	CASSPGKETQYF
TRBV29-1	-	-	TRBJ1-1	TGCAGCGTGCAGACCCCGGGTCGGGCTTTCTTT	CSVQTPGRAFF
TRBV6-1	-	-	TRBJ2-7	TGTGCCAGCAGTGCGGGACTTATCTCCTACGAGCAGTACTTC	CASSAGLISYEQYF
TRBV9	-	-	TRBJ1-2	TGTGCCAGCAGCGCGGAAAAGGGGTGGTATGGCTACACCTTC	CASSAEKGWYGYTF
TRBV10-3	-	-	TRBJ2-7	TGTGCCATCAGTGTGGCGGGAACCTACGAGCAGTACTTC	CAISVAGTYEQYF
TRBV7-3	-	-	TRBJ2-5	TGTGCCAGCAGCTTAGTCACCCAAGAGACCCAGTACTTC	CASSLVTQETQYF
TRBV6-5	-	-	TRBJ2-5	TGTGCCAGCAGTCCGCCGGGACGGAGACAAGAGACCCAGTACTTC	CASSPPGRRQETQYF
TRBV29-1	few	TRBD1	TRBJ2-3	TGCAGCGCCAGACCCACCTTGAGGGGACAGGGAAGGGATACGCAGTATTTT	CSARPTLRGQGRDTQYF
TRBV14	-	TRBD1	TRBJ1-4	TGTGCCAGCAGCCAAGCCCTTAGACAGGGAAAACTGTTTTTT	CASSQALRQGKLFF
TRBV25-1	few	-	TRBJ2-7	TGTGCCAGCAGTCCTCCTCAGGGTTCGTACTACGAGCAGTACTTC	CASSPPQGSYYEQYF
TRBV5-1	-	-	TRBJ2-7	TGCGCCAGCAGCTTGGTTGAGGGCTCCTACGAGCAGTACTTC	CASSLVEGSYEQYF
TRBV7-9	few	-	TRBJ2-3	TGTGCCAGCACCCCCCCGGGAGCGGTGTCACTAGATACGCAGTATTTT	CASTPPGAVSLDTQYF
TRBV14	-	-	TRBJ2-7	TGTGCCAGCAGACCCACAGAAACCTACGAGCAGTACTTC	CASRPTETYEQYF
TRBV7-9	few	-	TRBJ2-7	TGTGCCAGCAGCTTAGGGGGAGGCGAGCAGTACTTC	CASSLGGGEQYF
TRBV30	few	-	TRBJ2-7	TGTGCCTGGTCAAATGGGGAGGCCTACGAGCAGTACTTC	CAWSNGEAYEQYF
TRBV29-1	few	TRBD2	TRBJ2-7	TGCAGCGTTGGGGGACTAGCGGGGTCCTACGAGCAGTACTTC	CSVGGLAGSYEQYF